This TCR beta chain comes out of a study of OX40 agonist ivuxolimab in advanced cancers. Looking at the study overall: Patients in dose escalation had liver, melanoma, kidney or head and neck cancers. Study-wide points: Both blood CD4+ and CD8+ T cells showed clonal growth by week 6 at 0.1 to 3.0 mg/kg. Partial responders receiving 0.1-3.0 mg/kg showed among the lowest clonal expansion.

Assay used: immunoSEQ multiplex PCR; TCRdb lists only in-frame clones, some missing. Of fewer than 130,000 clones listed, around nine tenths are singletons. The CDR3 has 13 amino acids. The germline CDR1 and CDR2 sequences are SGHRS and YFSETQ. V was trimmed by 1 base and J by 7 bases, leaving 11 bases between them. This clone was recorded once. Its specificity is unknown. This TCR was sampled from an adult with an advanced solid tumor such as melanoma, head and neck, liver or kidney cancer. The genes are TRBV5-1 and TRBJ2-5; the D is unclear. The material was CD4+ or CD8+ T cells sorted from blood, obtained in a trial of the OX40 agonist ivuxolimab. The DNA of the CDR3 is TGCGCCAGCAGCTTGAGTGCAGCTTCGACCCAGTACTTC. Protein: CASSLSAASTQYF.